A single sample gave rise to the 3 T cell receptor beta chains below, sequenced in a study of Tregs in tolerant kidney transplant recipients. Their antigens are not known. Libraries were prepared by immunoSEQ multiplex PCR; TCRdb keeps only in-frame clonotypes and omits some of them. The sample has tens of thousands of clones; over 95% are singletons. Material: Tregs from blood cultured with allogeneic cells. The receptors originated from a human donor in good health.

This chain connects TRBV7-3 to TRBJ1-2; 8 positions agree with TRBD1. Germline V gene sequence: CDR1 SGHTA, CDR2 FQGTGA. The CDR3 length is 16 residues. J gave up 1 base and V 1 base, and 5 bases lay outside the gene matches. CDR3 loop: CASSLMPGGSNYGYTF. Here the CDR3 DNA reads TGTGCCAGCAGCTTAATGCCAGGGGGCAGTAACTATGGCTACACCTTC.

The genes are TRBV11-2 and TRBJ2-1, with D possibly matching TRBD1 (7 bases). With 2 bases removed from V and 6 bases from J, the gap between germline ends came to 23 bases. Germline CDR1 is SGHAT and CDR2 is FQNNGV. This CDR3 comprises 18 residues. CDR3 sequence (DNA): TGTGCCAGCAGCTTACGTTCAGGGGGGTTTTCGTTATTCAATGAGCAGTTCTTC. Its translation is CASSLRSGGFSLFNEQFF.

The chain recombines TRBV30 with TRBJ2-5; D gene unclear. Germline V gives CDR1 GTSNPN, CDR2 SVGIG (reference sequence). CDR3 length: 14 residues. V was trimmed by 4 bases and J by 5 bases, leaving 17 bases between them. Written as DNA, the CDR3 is TGTGCCTGGACTCCGAGAAAACGTTGGGAGACCCAGTACTTC. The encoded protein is CAWTPRKRWETQYF.